This T cell receptor (beta chain) was identified in a study of shared clonotypes between healthy human individuals. Method: immunoSEQ multiplex PCR; TCRdb's copy keeps in-frame clones and lacks some. Of fewer than 600,000 clones in the sample, 60% to 80% were seen once. V was pared by 9 bases and J by 0 bases, with 15 bases between. Germline CDR1 MNHNS, CDR2 SASEGT. The CDR3 runs to 14 residues. What was sequenced was PBMCs. The chain has TRBV6-1 and TRBJ2-7, with unresolved D. The receptor's source is a middle-aged woman in good health. Some clones in this sample may be carry-over from other donors' samples. The chain's CDR3 is CASSLTAISYEQYF. The CDR3 coding sequence is TGTGCCAGTAGCCTGACGGCTATCTCCTACGAGCAGTACTTC.